The 25 T cell receptor beta chains presented below share a single source sample, sequenced in a study of CD8 T cells in ankylosing spondylitis (dated by TCRdb to about 2017). These receptors lack a known antigen. On the study overall, not on this receptor specifically: A TCR beta motif made up of eight highly homologous amino acid variants appeared to be characteristic of blood from ankylosing spondylitis patients.

Libraries were built with 5' RACE. Reads for this sample came from an Illumina HiSeq 2500. TCRdb trimmed the raw reads at Q25, called clones with MiXCR and kept productive beta chains. Rows are combined by CDR3 protein, so each entry shows the most common genes and DNA. The sample table holds around 480,000 distinct CDR3 sequences, of which more than 15% were seen once. Together, the top ten hold over 1% of the sample. Sample: blood, either unsorted or a sorted T cell fraction (not recorded which). The source of these receptors is a male donor with ankylosing spondylitis.

This clonotype came up a few times. The chain carries TRBV11-2 and TRBJ2-2, with 13 bases that match TRBD2. The CDR3 is 17 amino acids. Germline CDR1 is SGHAT and CDR2 is FQNNGV. Losses at the gene ends were 5 bases for V and 5 bases for J; bases not matched to a gene: 8. The CDR3 here is CASSLRTSGSLTGELFF. The CDR3 DNA is TGTGCCAGCAGCCTCCGGACTAGCGGGAGTTTAACCGGGGAGCTGTTTTTT.

As for this clonotype: A junction end diverges from the germline sequence, so it may reflect a read error. J is TRBJ2-7 and V is TRBV28; D is unclear. The V gene's germline CDR1 is MDHEN and CDR2 SYDVKM. The CDR3 covers 13 residues. The CDR3 is CASSPPLDRPGSF. CDR3 sequence (DNA): TGTGCCAGCAGTCCACCTCTAGACCGCCCGGGTAGCTTC.

This rearrangement joins TRBV28 to TRBJ2-7; D is perhaps TRBD2 (6 bases). Germline V CDR1 and CDR2: MDHEN, SYDVKM. The CDR3 has 13 amino acids. V lost 8 bases, J lost 0 bases, and 11 bases lay in between. CDR3 in DNA: TGTGCCAGCGGCCCGGGACTCTCCTACGAGCAGTACTTC. Translation: CASGPGLSYEQYF.

This clonotype was detected ten times or more. The rearrangement joins TRBV20-1 to TRBJ2-3; 10 positions agree with TRBD2. This CDR3 has 12 amino acids. CDR1 is DFQATT, CDR2 SNEGSKA, per germline (reference sequence). V lost 6 bases, J lost 7 bases, and 4 bases stayed unmatched. The CDR3 loop reads CSALAGANTQYF. For the CDR3, the DNA is TGCAGTGCCCTAGCGGGGGCGAATACGCAGTATTTT.

A word on this clonotype: One end of the junction is discordant with germline, which a read error may explain. V gene TRBV3-1 combines with J gene TRBJ1-2; weak D call: TRBD1 (5 bases). The CDR3 is 20 residues long. Germline CDR1 reads LGHDT; CDR2 reads YNNKEL (reference sequence). CDR3 coding DNA: TGTGCCACCAGCCAAGACACCAGGGCTTTCACCATAAGATCTAACTATGGCTACACCTTC. Translated, it gives CATSQDTRAFTIRSNYGYTF.

The table lists this clonotype with a few counts. The V gene is TRBV29-1, the J gene TRBJ2-7; the match to TRBD2 covers 9 bases. There are 16 residues in the CDR3. The germline gives CDR1 SQVTM, CDR2 ANQGSEA. Trimming removed 8 bases from V and 7 bases from J; junction bases left unmatched: 21. The CDR3 DNA sequence: TGCAGCACTACCCGCGGGGGGGACGCCCTAAGCGGTGAGCAGTACTTC. It is translated as CSTTRGGDALSGEQYF.

The chain uses TRBV4-3 and TRBJ1-4, with 8 bases that match TRBD1. CDR3 length equals 14 residues. Per germline, CDR1 LGHNA and CDR2 YSLEER. After removal of 6 bases from V and 7 bases from J, the junction contained 7 bases not matched to a gene. As DNA, the CDR3 is TGCGCCAGCAGGTCCGGACAGGGTAGTGAAAAACTGTTTTTT. Its protein is CASRSGQGSEKLFF.

This clonotype was picked up a small number of times. CDR3 sequence reads: CSARGGAVGGAPYNEQFF. The DNA of the CDR3 is TGCAGTGCTAGAGGTGGGGCGGTGGGGGGGGCCCCCTACAATGAGCAGTTCTTC. The rearrangement links TRBV20-1 to TRBJ2-1, with D possibly being TRBD2 (7 bases). The CDR3 is 18 amino acids. Trimming shortened V by 1 base and J by 2 bases, and 21 bases separated the two germline ends. Germline V gives CDR1 DFQATT, CDR2 SNEGSKA (reference sequence).

The chain carries TRBV20-1 and TRBJ2-3, with 8 bases fitting TRBD1. From germline, CDR1 is DFQATT and CDR2 SNEGSKA (reference sequence). Losses at the gene ends were 2 bases for V and 2 bases for J; bases not matched to a gene: 9. The CDR3 has 16 amino acids. This chain's CDR3 is CSARSMGQAYTDTQYF. The CDR3 nucleotides read TGCAGTGCTAGATCGATGGGACAGGCCTACACAGATACGCAGTATTTT.

The J gene is TRBJ2-1, the V gene TRBV7-8; 10 positions match TRBD1. Trimming cost V 6 bases and J 12 bases; bases outside gene matches: 14. This CDR3 comprises 15 residues. Germline V gives CDR1 SGHVS, CDR2 FQNEAQ. The CDR3 DNA follows: TGTGCCAGCAGATCGGGGACAGGGGTGTTAAAGGGGCAGTTCTTC. Protein: CASRSGTGVLKGQFF. Together with reference TRBV7-8 and TRBJ2-1, the CDR3 gives the full variable domain: GAGVSQSPRYKVAKRGQDVALRCDPISGHVSLFWYQQALGQGPEFLTYFQNEAQLDKSGLPSDRFFAERPEGSVSTLKIQRTQQEDSAVYLCASRSGTGVLKGQFFGPGTRLTVL.

Only a few counts were recorded for this clonotype. The rearrangement joins TRBV6-1 to TRBJ2-1; no definite D call. This CDR3 contains 16 residues. The V end lost 8 bases, the J end lost 0 bases, and 17 bases lay between the germline ends. The germline V gene encodes CDR1 MNHNS and CDR2 SASEGT. CDR3: CASLGFRPSSYNEQFF. The CDR3 DNA reads TGTGCCAGCCTCGGCTTCCGTCCGAGCTCCTACAATGAGCAGTTCTTC.

Ten or more counts support this clonotype. V and J are TRBV28 and TRBJ1-5, with D perhaps TRBD1 (6 bases). V lost 7 bases and J lost 7, with 17 bases in between. The germline gives CDR1 MDHEN, CDR2 SYDVKM. CDR3 length equals 14 residues. CDR3 sequence: CASTPGGGEQPQHF. Here the CDR3 DNA reads TGTGCCAGCACCCCGGGGGGGGGCGAACAGCCCCAGCATTTT.

This clonotype was recorded a few times. The chain uses TRBV10-3 and TRBJ2-7; 9 bases fit TRBD2. Losses at the gene ends were 4 bases for V and 4 bases for J; bases not matched to a gene: 8. Germline CDR1 and CDR2: ENHRY and SYGVKD. CDR3 length: 15 residues. The CDR3 protein is CAISVLRGGEYEQYF. CDR3 nucleotide sequence: TGTGCCATCAGTGTCTTGCGGGGGGGCGAATACGAGCAGTACTTC.

This clonotype was counted at least ten times. J is TRBJ1-4 and V is TRBV12-3 or TRBV12-4; 9 positions match TRBD1. CDR3 size: 17 residues. V gave up 1 base and J gave up 4 bases; unmatched junction bases: 7. CDR3 region: CASSLGQGGHNNEKLFF. CDR3 nucleotides: TGTGCCAGCAGTTTAGGACAGGGGGGTCACAATAATGAAAAACTGTTTTTT.

This clonotype has a handful of counts. The chain combines TRBV5-1 with TRBJ2-7; 7 bases match TRBD2. Trimming took 0 bases from V and 3 from J; bases not matched to a gene: 6. Germline assignment: CDR1 SGHRS and CDR2 YFSETQ. This CDR3 is 15 amino acids long. DNA for the CDR3: TGCGCCAGCAGCTTGGGCCCCCGGGAGGACTACGAGCAGTACTTC. It translates to CASSLGPREDYEQYF.

This sequence joins TRBV21-1 and TRBJ2-7; TRBD1, as called in the table, went unchecked against the DNA. TRBV21-1 counts as a pseudogene. This CDR3 is 15 amino acids long. The CDR3 coding sequence is TGTGCCAGCAGCAAAAGGGGGGGGCTCTCCTACGAGCAGTACTTC. It codes for CASSKRGGLSYEQYF.

This clonotype was picked up a small number of times. The CDR3 nucleotides read TGTGCCAGCAGCTCGGGACTAGCGGGAGGTGGCGGGGAGCTGTTTTTT. Encoded protein: CASSSGLAGGGGELFF. The V gene is TRBV7-6, the J gene TRBJ2-2; 15 nucleotides agree with TRBD2. The V segment lost 4 bases and the J segment 7 bases; nucleotides outside the gene matches: 4. Germline CDR1 is SGHVS and CDR2 is FNYEAQ. The CDR3 spans 16 residues. Full variable domain (outside the CDR3, taken from reference TRBV7-6 and TRBJ2-2): GAGVSQSPRYKVTKRGQDVALRCDPISGHVSLYWYRQALGQGPEFLTYFNYEAQQDKSGLPNDRFSAERPEGSISTLTIQRTEQRDSAMYRCASSSGLAGGGGELFFGEGSRLTVL.

This chain connects TRBV28 to TRBJ2-2, with unresolved D. CDR1 and CDR2 from the germline V gene are MDHEN and SYDVKM. V was cut by 3 bases and J by 5 bases, with 10 bases left in between. The CDR3 covers 14 residues. CDR3 region: CASSFRPGTGELFF. The DNA of the CDR3 is TGTGCCAGCAGTTTTAGGCCCGGGACCGGGGAGCTGTTTTTT. The full variable domain, in which reference TRBV28 and TRBJ2-2 provide the parts outside the CDR3, is DVKVTQSSRYLVKRTGEKVFLECVQDMDHENMFWYRQDPGLGLRLIYFSYDVKMKEKGDIPEGYSVSREKKERFSLILESASTNQTSMYLCASSFRPGTGELFFGEGSRLTVL.

The genes are TRBV20-1 and TRBJ1-2; D is uncertain. CDR1 and CDR2 (germline): DFQATT, SNEGSKA (reference sequence). This CDR3 spans 12 amino acids. Trimming removed 0 bases from V and 3 bases from J, with 5 bases in between. The CDR3 nucleotides read TGCAGTGCTAGAGACAGCCACTATGGCTACACCTTC. Residues: CSARDSHYGYTF.

The CDR3 sequence: CASRGLGTGGPEQYF. CDR3 DNA sequence: TGTGCCAGCAGGGGGTTGGGGACAGGGGGTCCCGAGCAGTACTTC. J is TRBJ2-7 and V is TRBV11-2; 11 bases agree with TRBD1. With 6 bases clipped from V and 6 bases from J, the junction kept 10 bases outside the gene matches. CDR1 and CDR2 (germline): SGHAT, FQNNGV. This CDR3 spans 15 amino acids.

The chain couples TRBV20-1 to TRBJ1-1; no clear D. Trimming took off 4 bases at V and 0 bases at J, with 18 bases between the two ends. The V gene's germline CDR1 is DFQATT and CDR2 SNEGSKA (reference sequence). The CDR3 covers 16 residues. The CDR3 nucleotides are TGCAGTGCTACTCAGCAAGGACGGGGATTGAACACTGAAGCTTTCTTT. It codes for CSATQQGRGLNTEAFF.

This chain joins TRBV10-3 and TRBJ1-5; 7 bases are shared with TRBD1. Germline V lookup: CDR1 ENHRY, CDR2 SYGVKD. V trimming: 10 bases; J trimming: 6 bases; junction bases outside the gene matches: 12. The CDR3 runs to 14 residues. CDR3 bases: TGTGCCACCAACCAGGTGCAGGGGGTTCAGCCCCAGCATTTT. Translated: CATNQVQGVQPQHF.

V is TRBV6-1 and J is TRBJ1-2; 9 bases line up with TRBD1. Germline V lookup: CDR1 MNHNS, CDR2 SASEGT. V trimming: 6 bases; J trimming: 8 bases; junction bases outside the gene matches: 13. This CDR3 is built from 15 residues. CDR3 loop: CASSRGQGRAGGYTF. For the CDR3, the DNA is TGTGCCAGCAGCCGCGGACAGGGGAGGGCCGGGGGCTACACCTTC.

V is TRBV5-1 and J is TRBJ2-1; D is undetermined. Trimming took 4 bases from V and 8 from J, leaving 16 bases between them. The CDR3 is 14 amino acids. In germline, CDR1 is SGHRS, CDR2 YFSETQ. The CDR3 region is CASSPTYRADEQFF. CDR3 coding DNA: TGCGCCAGCAGCCCAACCTACCGGGCCGATGAGCAGTTCTTC.

The CDR3 here is CAISETNEKLFF. The CDR3 DNA is TGTGCCATCAGTGAGACCAATGAAAAACTGTTTTTT. The rearrangement uses TRBV10-3 and TRBJ1-4; D not resolved. V shed 2 bases and J shed 5 bases, with 3 bases lying between them. CDR1 and CDR2 (germline): ENHRY, SYGVKD. The CDR3 loop spans 12 amino acids.